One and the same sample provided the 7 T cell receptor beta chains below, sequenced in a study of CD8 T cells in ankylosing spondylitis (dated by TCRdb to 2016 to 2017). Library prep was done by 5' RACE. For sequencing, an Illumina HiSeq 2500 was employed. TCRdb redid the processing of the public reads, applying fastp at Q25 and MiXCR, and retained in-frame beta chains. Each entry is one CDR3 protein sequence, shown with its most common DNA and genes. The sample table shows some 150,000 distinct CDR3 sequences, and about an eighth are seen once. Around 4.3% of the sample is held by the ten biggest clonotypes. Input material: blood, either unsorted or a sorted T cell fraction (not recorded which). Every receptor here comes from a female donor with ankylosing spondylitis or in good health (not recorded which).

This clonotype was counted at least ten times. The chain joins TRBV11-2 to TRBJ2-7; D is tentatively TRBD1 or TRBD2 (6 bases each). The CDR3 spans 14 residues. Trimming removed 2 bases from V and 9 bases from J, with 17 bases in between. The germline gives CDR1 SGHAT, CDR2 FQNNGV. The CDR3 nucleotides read TGTGCCAGCAGCTTAAGTCAGGGGACTCTGGGGCAGTACTTC. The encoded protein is CASSLSQGTLGQYF.

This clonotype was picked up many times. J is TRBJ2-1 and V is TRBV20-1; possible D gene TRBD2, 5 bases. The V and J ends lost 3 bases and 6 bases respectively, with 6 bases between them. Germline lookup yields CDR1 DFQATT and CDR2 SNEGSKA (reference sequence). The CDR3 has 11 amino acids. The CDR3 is CSAREVNEQFF. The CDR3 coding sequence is TGCAGTGCTAGGGAGGTCAATGAGCAGTTCTTC.

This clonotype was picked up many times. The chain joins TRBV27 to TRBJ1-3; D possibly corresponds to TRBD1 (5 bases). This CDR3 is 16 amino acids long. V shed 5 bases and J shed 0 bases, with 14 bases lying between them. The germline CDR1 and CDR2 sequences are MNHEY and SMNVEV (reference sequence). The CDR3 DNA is TGTGCCAGCAGTACCCGCTTCGACAGCTCTGGAAACACCATATATTTT. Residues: CASSTRFDSSGNTIYF.

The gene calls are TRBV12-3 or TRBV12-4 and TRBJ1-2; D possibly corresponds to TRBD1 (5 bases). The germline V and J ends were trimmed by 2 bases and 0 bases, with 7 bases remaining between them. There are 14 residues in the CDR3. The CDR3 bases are TGTGCCAGCAGTTTAAGGGGAACTAACTATGGCTACACCTTC. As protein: CASSLRGTNYGYTF.

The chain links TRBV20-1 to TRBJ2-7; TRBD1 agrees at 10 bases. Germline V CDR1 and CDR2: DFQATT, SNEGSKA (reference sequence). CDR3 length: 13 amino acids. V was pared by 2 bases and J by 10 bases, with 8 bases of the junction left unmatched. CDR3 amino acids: CSARIGTGVEQYF. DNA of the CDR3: TGCAGTGCTAGAATTGGGACAGGGGTGGAACAGTACTTC.

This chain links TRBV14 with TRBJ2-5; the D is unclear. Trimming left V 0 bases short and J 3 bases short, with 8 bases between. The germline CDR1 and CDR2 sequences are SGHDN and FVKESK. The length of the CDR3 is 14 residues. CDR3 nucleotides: TGTGCCAGCAGCCAAGAACCAATGGAAGAGACCCAGTACTTC. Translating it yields CASSQEPMEETQYF.

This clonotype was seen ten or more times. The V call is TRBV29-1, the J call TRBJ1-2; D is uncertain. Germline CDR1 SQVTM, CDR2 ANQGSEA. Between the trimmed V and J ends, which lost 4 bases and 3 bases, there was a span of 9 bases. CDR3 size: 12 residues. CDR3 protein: CSVVTLDYGYTF. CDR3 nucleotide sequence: TGCAGCGTTGTAACACTAGACTATGGCTACACCTTC. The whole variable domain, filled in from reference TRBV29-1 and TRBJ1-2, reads SAVISQKPSRDICQRGTSLTIQCQVDSQVTMMFWYRQQPGQSLTLIATANQGSEATYESGFVIDKFPISRPNLTFSTLTVSNMSPEDSSIYLCSVVTLDYGYTFGSGTRLTVV.